This T cell receptor beta chain was captured in a study of PD-L1 blockade in urothelial cancer. Study summary: Males with urothelial cancer arising in the bladder constituted about 90% of the roughly 30 patients. At 3 weeks after treatment start (second dose) and again at 6 weeks, blood was analyzed. T cell content in blood samples showed a median of about 150,000.

Each PCR reaction had synthetic TCR analog templates spiked into it. The data were produced by immunoSEQ multiplex PCR, yet TCRdb's version contains in-frame clones alone and is incomplete. The table includes 30,000 to 45,000 clones, approximately 88% detected once. This clone has just one count. The CDR3 contains 18 residues. Germline V gives CDR1 SGHRS, CDR2 YFSETQ. V was clipped by 3 bases and J by 6 bases; unmatched bases: 19. Stated time point: peripheral blood 6 weeks after treatment start. The genes are TRBV5-1 and TRBJ2-7, with 9 bases that match TRBD2. Here the sequenced sample was PBMCs, taken around atezolizumab (anti-PD-L1) treatment. The clonotype was recovered from a middle-aged man with urothelial cancer. The CDR3 reads CASSSGMAGGGGAIEQYF. CDR3 coding DNA: TGCGCCAGCAGCTCCGGTATGGCCGGCGGGGGGGGAGCGATCGAGCAGTACTTC.